This T cell receptor beta chain was recorded in a study of shared clonotypes between healthy human individuals. Study-wide background: Donors had three CD4 naive, three CD4 memory, two CD8 naive and one CD8 memory plate apiece.

The authors ran the assay at deep level. Genomic DNA of every subset was divided equally among multiple immunoSEQ plates. Assay used: immunoSEQ multiplex PCR; TCRdb lists only in-frame clones, some missing. The sample holds hundreds of thousands of clones, 60% to 80% seen once. This clone was recorded many times. Germline lookup yields CDR1 LNHDA and CDR2 SQIVND (reference sequence). The CDR3 runs 16 residues. Unmatched junction bases numbered 10, after V lost 0 bases and J lost 6 bases. Material: memory CD4+ T cells sorted from blood. Sample subset: CD45RA-negative fraction. This chain joins TRBV19 and TRBJ1-1; 7 bases agree with TRBD1. This clonotype was obtained from a woman in her thirties in good health. In DNA, the CDR3 is TGTGCCAGTAGTATAGATCCCCGACAGGGTGGGGCTGAAGCTTTCTTT. This sequence encodes CASSIDPRQGGAEAFF.